This T cell receptor beta chain was recorded in a study of blood T cell repertoires in COVID-19 (TCRdb year 2020). Broadly, across the study: Collaborator samples came from the United States, Italy and Spain and covered acute and convalescent phases of COVID-19. Samples were obtained from the ongoing ImmuneRACE study (first 160 participants) and from 950 to 1,500 subjects provided by 6 global collaborators. A de-identified subject ID, COVID-19 status, age in years and sex were almost always included in the sample metadata. A freely available public database, intended as a resource for researchers studying the immune response to SARS-CoV-2, is where the repertoires were released. The material from the prospective study consisted of cDNA or gDNA derived from T cells, B-cell-depleted T cells, or PBMCs. HLA class I and class II types, where available, came from metadata supplied by the sample provider rather than from assay-based typing. Deeply sampled blood TCRbeta repertoires from subjects exposed to, actively infected with, or recovered from COVID-19 were included in the dataset. General study outcomes and caveats: The quantity of clinical and demographic metadata differed by source and by participant and was supplied without curation.

TCRbeta CDR3 regions were amplified from genomic DNA using the immunoSEQ Assay, a bias-controlled multiplex PCR. The authors' analysis ran thus. Nucleated cell counts per sample were estimated from amplification of reference gene primers within the assay. To quantify the absolute abundance of each unique TCRbeta CDR3 rearrangement, sequence reads were collapsed and filtered. Productive Simpson clonality was computed per sample as the square root of Simpson's diversity index over productive rearrangements. Drawn from immuneACCESS, this table holds only the in-frame rearrangements with V and J called that TCRdb kept. Clones are partly lost; checked studies trace under half to an unresolved V gene and leave the rest unexplained. The DNA gave D and trimming, while V, J and clone size come from that table. This sample comprises 250,000 to 350,000 clones, just over 85% of them detected only once. Around 3% of the sample belongs to the ten largest clones.

According to the germline V gene (reference sequence), CDR1 reads MNHEY and CDR2 reads SMNVEV. The junction shows trimming of 5 bases on V and 4 bases on J, plus 11 bases between the germline ends. The CDR3 spans 13 residues, from the cysteine through the phenylalanine. The DNA shown is the 39-base CDR3, in frame from base 1. With respect to this clone: The antigen it recognizes is unknown. No base quality information exists; no much larger clone differs at one position.

Collaborating institutions collected whole blood in K2EDTA tubes following their own protocols. For TCRbeta analysis, collaborators shipped samples in one of three forms: frozen whole blood, isolated PBMCs, or DNA extracted from either of those sample types. The origin of this receptor is a woman in her twenties or thirties with active or convalescent COVID-19. The chain is made from TRBV27 and TRBJ1-2; TRBD1 is a weak D gene call, 5 bases matching. Sequencing was carried out using peripheral blood. CDR3 loop: CASSRAGSYGYTF. In nucleotide form, the sequence is TGTGCCAGCAGTCGCGCAGGGTCCTATGGCTACACCTTC.